This TCR beta chain came from a study of blood T cell repertoires in COVID-19 (dated by TCRdb to about 2020). In terms of the full investigation: Samples covering the acute and convalescent phases of COVID-19 were provided by collaborators in the United States, Italy and Spain. A de-identified subject ID, COVID-19 status, age in years and sex were almost always included in the sample metadata. The repertoires were made available in a free public database intended to serve as a resource for research on the immune response to SARS-CoV-2. The samples were drawn from two sources: the first 160 participants of the ongoing ImmuneRACE study, and 950 to 1,500 subjects contributed by 6 global collaborators. The dataset comprised deeply sampled blood TCRbeta repertoires from subjects exposed to, actively infected with, or recovered from COVID-19. Where available, HLA class I and class II types were obtained from metadata supplied by the sample provider rather than from assay-based typing. The material from the prospective study consisted of cDNA or gDNA derived from T cells, B-cell-depleted T cells, or PBMCs.

Comment on this clone: Which antigen it targets is not known. Per-nucleotide qualities are absent, and no much larger clonotype sits a single base away.

Broad study findings and their caveats: Clinical and demographic metadata were provided uncurated, with the amount varying by source and participant.

The immunoSEQ Assay, a bias-controlled multiplex PCR, was used to amplify TCRbeta CDR3 regions from genomic DNA. In the source study's methods: The number of nucleated cells in each sample was estimated by amplification of reference gene primers within the assay. Sequence reads were collapsed and filtered to measure the absolute abundance of every unique TCRbeta CDR3 rearrangement. For each sample, productive Simpson clonality was calculated by taking the square root of Simpson's diversity index across productive rearrangements. TCRdb stores this immuneACCESS table with in-frame sequences only. Part of the clones is absent; in the studies checked, under half of the shortfall reflects unresolved V genes, and no reason is known for the rest. V and J calls and clone size are as listed in that table; D and trimming were resolved from the DNA. In this sample the table shows 100,000 or so clones, 80% to 85% of which occur a single time. Of the sample, approximately 40% falls within the top ten clones.

V is pruned by 0 bases and J by 2 bases, leaving 5 bases of the junction without a gene match. The germline V gene supplies CDR1 SGHAT and CDR2 FQNNGV. From the cysteine through the phenylalanine, the CDR3 covers 16 amino acids. The kept DNA is CDR3 alone, 48 bases in frame from the first base. Whole blood was collected in K2EDTA tubes by collaborating institutions according to the institutions' own protocols. For TCRbeta analysis, collaborators shipped samples in one of three forms: frozen whole blood, isolated PBMCs, or DNA extracted from either of those sample types. This receptor was identified in a man older than 75 with acute or convalescent COVID-19. The sequence links TRBV11-2 to TRBJ2-5; TRBD1 fits 8 bases in the junction. Sequenced material: peripheral blood. The CDR3 reads CASSLDGTGLQETQYF. At the DNA level, the sequence is TGTGCCAGCAGCTTAGACGGGACAGGACTTCAAGAGACCCAGTACTTC.